Described below is a single T cell receptor beta chain sequence and its context. Its target antigen remains unknown. It has no much larger one-base neighbor in the sample; base qualities were not kept. This specimen's time point label, per the study, means: pre-treatment sample, taken before nivolumab and TIL therapy. Adults with stage 4 NSCLC were enrolled in a dual-center phase I trial from 2017 to early 2020. Samples came from a single-arm, open-label phase I trial of tumor-infiltrating lymphocyte therapy with nivolumab in advanced non-small cell lung cancer. Blood mononuclear cells from EDTA tubes were separated on a Ficoll gradient and snap-frozen as pellets, and DNA was extracted from the cells using a Qiagen mini-prep kit. The data derive from a study of TIL therapy for anti-PD-1-resistant metastatic lung cancer (dated by TCRdb to the early 2020s). As for the study more broadly: Tumors were collected before any PD-1/PD-L1 blockade, after which patients were given nivolumab, and patients who progressed were given lymphodepletion, an infusion of expanded TIL and IL-2. Across the cohort, whole-exome sequencing showed a median non-synonymous tumor mutation burden of roughly 1.5 mutations per megabase. Most of the cohort had lung adenocarcinoma, a few tumors were EGFR-mutant and two were ALK-rearranged, and half of the patients were current or former smokers. A median age of approximately 50 years (range roughly 38-85) and a median tumor PD-L1 proportion score of about 5.4% were recorded among enrolled patients. Clonotypes were tracked across tumor, expanded TIL product and serial blood samples by T cell receptor beta sequencing of tumor and peripheral blood.

Via the germline V gene, CDR1 is SGHDT and CDR2 YYEEEE. V drops 7 bases and J drops 5 bases, leaving 15 bases in between. Spanning cysteine to phenylalanine, the CDR3 consists of 14 amino acids. The kept DNA is CDR3 alone, 42 bases in frame from the first base. Using bias-controlled multiplex PCR with the immunoSEQ v3 hsTCRB kit, the TCR beta CDR3 regions were amplified from genomic DNA. TCR libraries were sequenced on an Illumina NextSeq 500 to around 2.2 million read pairs for survey level or roughly 5-6.5 million for deep level. As for the original processing: V, D and J genes were assigned, non-productive sequences were removed, and clonality was reported by immunoSEQ Analyzer software. Repertoires were compared by productive Simpson clonality and by the Morisita overlap index of productive TRB rearrangements between infused TIL and blood. For each clone in blood, the absolute clonotype count was estimated by multiplying the lymphocyte count by the CD3+ fraction and by the clone's productive frequency. Imported from immuneACCESS, the table was reduced by TCRdb to in-frame sequences with V and J called. These copies leave out some clones; in studies compared against another copy, an unresolved V gene accounts for under half, and the cause of the remainder is not known. V, J and clone size are taken as reported in that table, and D and trimming were inferred from the DNA itself. The sample profile shows just under 60,000 clones; about 69% of them were found once. About 6.8% of the sample rests with the top ten.

Overall results and qualifications from the work: The study protocol defined all tumor marker inferences as exploratory. The cohort was highly selected, with more treatment-naive, never-smoker and oncogene-addicted patients than typical, limiting generalizability. The baseline peripheral repertoire was partially replaced by infused TIL clonotypes, which then decayed over months, and no apparent association between persistence and response was found.

The chain employs TRBV5-6 and TRBJ2-2, with TRBD2 tentatively as D gene (5 bases match). This clonotype was obtained from a person between 30 and 80 years old with non-small cell lung cancer. Sample: blood, taken at baseline. At the DNA level, the sequence is TGTGCCAGCTCAAGCGGCCCGCCAACCGGGGAGCTGTTTTTT. Its coded protein is CASSSGPPTGELFF.